This T cell receptor beta chain came from a study of blood T cells in healthy people across ages. Findings of the study overall: The donors' CMV status was not determined, possibly confounding changes in expanded clonotypes.

A single count supports this clonotype. The antigen remains unidentified. This CDR3 contains 16 residues. Looked up from germline, CDR1 is DFQATT and CDR2 is SNEGSKA (reference sequence). V trimming: 2 bases; J trimming: 4 bases; junction bases outside the gene matches: 10. A second PCR of about 6 to 12 cycles used a sample-barcoded 5' primer and a J-beta primer mix. TCRdb re-derived calls from the 5' RACE reads in MiXCR, one entry per CDR3 protein. This repertoire shows over 600,000 distinct CDR3 sequences, roughly 43% found once; its top ten account for approximately 31%. The receptor's source is a man at least 80 years old in good health. The material sequenced was blood. The rearrangement uses TRBV20-1 and TRBJ2-5; 10 bases are a match to TRBD2. CDR3 residues: CSARYPSGSFLETQYF. For the CDR3, the DNA is TGCAGTGCTAGATACCCTAGCGGGAGTTTTCTAGAGACCCAGTACTTC.